The source of this TCR beta chain is a study of cytomegalovirus exposure and HLA in healthy donors. Study-wide results and caveats: Reports showed the classifier diagnosing cytomegalovirus status with high specificity and sensitivity. Rare TCR sequences predominated, though certain public TCRs were found in many donors. Some TCR beta chains (about 180 of them) were listed as cytomegalovirus-associated.

Turning to this clone: The antigen is unknown.

Repertoires were generated with immunoSEQ multiplex PCR, while TCRdb's copy carries only in-frame clones and drops some. The table lists 150,000 to 250,000 clones, roughly 88% of them singletons. The germline V gene has CDR1 SQVTM and CDR2 ANQGSEA. There are 14 residues in the CDR3. V gave up 6 bases and J gave up 8 bases, with 20 bases separating them. While the first cohort had around 700 subjects, the donors belonged to the separate validation cohort of about 130 subjects. The sample comprised PBMCs. The rearrangement uses TRBV29-1 and TRBJ1-3; TRBD1 is a possible D gene (6 bases). The clonotype was recovered from a woman in her 30s in good health and CMV-seropositive. CDR3 protein: CSVATGSGLDTIYF. Here the CDR3 DNA reads TGCAGCGTGGCCACAGGGAGCGGATTAGACACCATATATTTT.